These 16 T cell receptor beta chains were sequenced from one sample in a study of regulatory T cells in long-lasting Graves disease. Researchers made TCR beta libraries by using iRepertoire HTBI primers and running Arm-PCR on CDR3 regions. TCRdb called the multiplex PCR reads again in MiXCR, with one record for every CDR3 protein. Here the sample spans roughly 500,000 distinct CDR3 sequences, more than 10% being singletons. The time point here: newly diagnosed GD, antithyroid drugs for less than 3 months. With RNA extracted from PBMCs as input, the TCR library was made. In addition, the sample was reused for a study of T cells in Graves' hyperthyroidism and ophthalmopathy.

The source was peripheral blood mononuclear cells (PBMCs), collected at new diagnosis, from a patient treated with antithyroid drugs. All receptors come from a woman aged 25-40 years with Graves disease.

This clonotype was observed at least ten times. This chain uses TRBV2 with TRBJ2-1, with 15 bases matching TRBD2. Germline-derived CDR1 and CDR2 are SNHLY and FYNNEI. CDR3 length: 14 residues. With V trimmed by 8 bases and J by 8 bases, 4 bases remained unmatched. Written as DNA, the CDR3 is TGTGCCAGCGGACTAGCGGGAGGGCCTTATGAGCAGTTCTTC. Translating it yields CASGLAGGPYEQFF.

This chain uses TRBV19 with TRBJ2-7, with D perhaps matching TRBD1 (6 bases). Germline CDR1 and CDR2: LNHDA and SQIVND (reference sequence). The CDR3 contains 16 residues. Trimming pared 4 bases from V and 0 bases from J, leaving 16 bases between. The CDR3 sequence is CASSKSGTPSSYEQYF. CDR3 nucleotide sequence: TGTGCCAGTAGTAAGTCCGGGACACCCAGCTCCTACGAGCAGTACTTC.

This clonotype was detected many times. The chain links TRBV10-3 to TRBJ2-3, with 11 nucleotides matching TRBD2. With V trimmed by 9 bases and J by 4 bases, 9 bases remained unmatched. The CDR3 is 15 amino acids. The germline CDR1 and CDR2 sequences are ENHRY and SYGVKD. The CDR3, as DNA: TGTGCCATAGGGATGACTAGCGGGACATCAGATACGCAGTATTTT. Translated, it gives CAIGMTSGTSDTQYF.

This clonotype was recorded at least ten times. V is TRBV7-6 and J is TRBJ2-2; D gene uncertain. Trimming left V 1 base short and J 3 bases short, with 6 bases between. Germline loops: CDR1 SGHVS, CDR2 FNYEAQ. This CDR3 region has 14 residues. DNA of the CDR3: TGTGCCAGCAGCTTAGGTGTTGACACCGGGGAGCTGTTTTTT. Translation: CASSLGVDTGELFF.

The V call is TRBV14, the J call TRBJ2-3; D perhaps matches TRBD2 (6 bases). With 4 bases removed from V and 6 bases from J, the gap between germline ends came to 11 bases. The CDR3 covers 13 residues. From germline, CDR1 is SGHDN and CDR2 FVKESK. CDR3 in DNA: TGTGCCAGCAGCCCGTTTGGGGGGGATACGCAGTATTTT. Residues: CASSPFGGDTQYF. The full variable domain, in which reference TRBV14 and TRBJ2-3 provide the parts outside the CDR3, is EAGVTQFPSHSVIEKGQTVTLRCDPISGHDNLYWYRRVMGKEIKFLLHFVKESKQDESGMPNNRFLAERTGGTYSTLKVQPAELEDSGVYFCASSPFGGDTQYFGPGTRLTVL.

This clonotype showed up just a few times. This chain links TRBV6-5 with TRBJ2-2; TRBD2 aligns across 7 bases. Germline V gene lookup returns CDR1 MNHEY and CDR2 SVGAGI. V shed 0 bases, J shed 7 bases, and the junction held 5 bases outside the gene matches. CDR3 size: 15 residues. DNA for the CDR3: TGTGCCAGCAGTTACTCGGGAGGGCCGATCGGGGAGCTGTTTTTT. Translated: CASSYSGGPIGELFF.

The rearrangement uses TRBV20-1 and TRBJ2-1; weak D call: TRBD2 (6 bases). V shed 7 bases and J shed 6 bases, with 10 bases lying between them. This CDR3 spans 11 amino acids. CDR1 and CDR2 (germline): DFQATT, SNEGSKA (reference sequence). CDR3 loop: CSGREVNEQFF. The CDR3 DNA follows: TGCAGTGGGAGGGAGGTCAATGAGCAGTTCTTC.

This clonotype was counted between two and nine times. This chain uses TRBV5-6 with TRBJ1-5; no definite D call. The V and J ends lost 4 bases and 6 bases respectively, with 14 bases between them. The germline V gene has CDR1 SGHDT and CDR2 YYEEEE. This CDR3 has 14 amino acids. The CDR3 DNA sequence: TGTGCCAGCAGCGCGGCCGGTGTGGGTCAGCCCCAGCATTTT. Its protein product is CASSAAGVGQPQHF. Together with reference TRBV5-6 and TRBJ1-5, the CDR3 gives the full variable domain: DAGVTQSPTHLIKTRGQQVTLRCSPKSGHDTVSWYQQALGQGPQFIFQYYEEEERQRGNFPDRFSGHQFPNYSSELNVNALLLGDSALYLCASSAAGVGQPQHFGDGTRLSIL.

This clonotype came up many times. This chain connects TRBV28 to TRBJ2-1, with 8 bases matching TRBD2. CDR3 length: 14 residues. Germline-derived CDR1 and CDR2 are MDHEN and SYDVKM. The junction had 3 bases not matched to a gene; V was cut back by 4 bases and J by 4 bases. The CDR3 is CASSYSGTYNEQFF. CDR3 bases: TGTGCCAGCAGTTATAGCGGGACTTACAATGAGCAGTTCTTC.

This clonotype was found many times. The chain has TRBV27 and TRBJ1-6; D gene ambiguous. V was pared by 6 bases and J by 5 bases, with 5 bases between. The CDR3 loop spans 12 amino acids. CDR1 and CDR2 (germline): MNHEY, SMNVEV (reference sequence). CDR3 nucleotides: TGTGCCAGCAGCTTTAATAATTCACCCCTCCACTTT. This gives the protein CASSFNNSPLHF.

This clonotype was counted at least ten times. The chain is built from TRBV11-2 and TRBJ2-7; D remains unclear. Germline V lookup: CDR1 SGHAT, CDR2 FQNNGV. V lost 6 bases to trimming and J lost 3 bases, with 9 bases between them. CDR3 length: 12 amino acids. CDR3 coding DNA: TGTGCCAGCAGACTGGGCAGCTACGAGCAGTACTTC. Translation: CASRLGSYEQYF.

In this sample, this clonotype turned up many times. Written as DNA, the CDR3 is TGCAGCGTTGAGAGTCCAGGGGGACAGAACACTGAAGCTTTCTTT. Residues: CSVESPGGQNTEAFF. The chain uses TRBV29-1 and TRBJ1-1, with 7 nucleotides matching TRBD1. The germline gives CDR1 SQVTM, CDR2 ANQGSEA. The ends lost 3 bases at V and 1 base at J; junction bases unmatched: 8. The CDR3 is made up of 15 amino acids.

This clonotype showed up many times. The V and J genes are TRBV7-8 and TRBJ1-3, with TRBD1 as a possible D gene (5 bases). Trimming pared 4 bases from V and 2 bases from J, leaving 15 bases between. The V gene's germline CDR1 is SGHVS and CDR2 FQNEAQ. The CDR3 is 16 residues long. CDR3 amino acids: CASSSRGISTGNTIYF. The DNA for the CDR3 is TGTGCCAGCAGCTCTAGGGGCATATCTACTGGAAACACCATATATTTT. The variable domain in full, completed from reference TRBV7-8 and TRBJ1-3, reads GAGVSQSPRYKVAKRGQDVALRCDPISGHVSLFWYQQALGQGPEFLTYFQNEAQLDKSGLPSDRFFAERPEGSVSTLKIQRTQQEDSAVYLCASSSRGISTGNTIYFGEGSWLTVV.

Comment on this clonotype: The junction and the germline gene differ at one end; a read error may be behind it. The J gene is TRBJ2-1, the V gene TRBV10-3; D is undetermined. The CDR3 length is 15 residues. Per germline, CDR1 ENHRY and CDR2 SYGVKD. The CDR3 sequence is CASSSLEAPYNEQFF. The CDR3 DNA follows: TGTGCCAGCAGTTCCCTGGAAGCCCCATACAATGAGCAGTTCTTC.

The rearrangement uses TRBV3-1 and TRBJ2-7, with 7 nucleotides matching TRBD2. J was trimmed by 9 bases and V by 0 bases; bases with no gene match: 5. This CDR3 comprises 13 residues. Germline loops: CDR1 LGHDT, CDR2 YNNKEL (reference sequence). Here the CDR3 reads CASSQERGRGQYF. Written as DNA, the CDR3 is TGTGCCAGCAGCCAAGAACGGGGGAGGGGGCAGTACTTC.

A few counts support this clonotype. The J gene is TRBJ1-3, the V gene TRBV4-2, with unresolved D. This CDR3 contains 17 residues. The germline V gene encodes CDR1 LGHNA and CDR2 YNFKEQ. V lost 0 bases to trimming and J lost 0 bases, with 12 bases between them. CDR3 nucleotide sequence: TGTGCCAGCAGCCAAGAAGCACCCGGTCGCTCTGGAAACACCATATATTTT. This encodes CASSQEAPGRSGNTIYF.